These T cell receptor beta chains were read from a single sample in a study of cytomegalovirus exposure and HLA in healthy donors. TCRdb's table, derived via immunoSEQ multiplex PCR, lists solely in-frame clones and lacks some. The data hold approximately 120,000 clones, with approximately 70% observed a single time. The sequenced sample was PBMCs. These receptors originate from a middle-aged man in good health and CMV-seronegative. The CDR3 runs from the conserved cysteine through the conserved F or W. Each record gives: J gene, clone size, V gene, D gene, CDR3 protein, CDR3 DNA. D genes are given only for firm matches. Expanded clones get a size class; other rows say once, few or many, or leave the size out.

TRBJ2-7 | . | TRBV29-1 | . | CSVGQGLYEQYF | TGCAGCGTCGGACAAGGCCTCTACGAGCAGTACTTC
TRBJ2-5 | . | TRBV12-2 | . | CASRQLRDRSARRRQETQYF | TGTGCAAGTCGCCAACTGAGGGACAGGAGCGCCCGAAGGCGCCAAGAGACCCAGTACTTC
TRBJ2-3 | . | TRBV5-1 | TRBD2 | CASSLGLASTDTQYF | TGCGCCAGCAGCTTGGGACTAGCGAGCACAGATACGCAGTATTTT
TRBJ2-7 | . | TRBV11-3 | TRBD1 | CASSLEQGERQYF | TGTGCCAGCAGCTTAGAACAGGGGGAAAGGCAGTACTTC
TRBJ2-1 | . | TRBV6-4 | TRBD1 | CASSDSVDRVVNEQFF | TGTGCCAGCAGTGACTCGGTGGACAGGGTAGTCAATGAGCAGTTCTTC
TRBJ2-7 | . | TRBV7-9 | TRBD1 | CASSRGGDRGLDEQYF | TGTGCCAGCAGCCGAGGCGGAGACAGGGGGCTGGACGAGCAGTACTTC
TRBJ2-7 | few | TRBV5-1 | TRBD1 | CASSNSGGNYEQYF | TGCGCCAGCAGCAACTCAGGGGGCAATTACGAGCAGTACTTC
TRBJ2-7 | . | TRBV4-1 | . | CASSQVRGYEQYF | TGCGCCAGCAGCCAAGTCAGGGGATACGAGCAGTACTTC
TRBJ2-7 | once | TRBV2 | . | CASTGLGGGYEQYF | TGTGCCAGCACCGGACTGGGGGGAGGCTACGAGCAGTACTTC
TRBJ2-5 | . | TRBV5-1 | . | CASSLVGRTQETQYF | TGCGCCAGCAGCTTGGTGGGGCGGACCCAAGAGACCCAGTACTTC
TRBJ1-1 | once | TRBV7-2 | TRBD1 | CASSSGGHANEAFF | TGTGCCAGCAGCTCAGGGGGACATGCGAATGAAGCTTTCTTT
TRBJ2-7 | . | TRBV27 | . | CASSLVRGGYEQYF | TGTGCCAGCAGTTTAGTAAGGGGTGGCTACGAGCAGTACTTC
TRBJ2-3 | few | TRBV4-1 | TRBD1 | CASSQDPTGTSTDTQYF | TGCGCCAGCAGCCAAGACCCGACAGGGACAAGCACAGATACGCAGTATTTT
TRBJ1-1 | . | TRBV19 | TRBD1 | CASIAGDRRLNTEAFF | TGTGCCAGTATCGCCGGGGACAGGAGACTTAACACTGAAGCTTTCTTT
TRBJ1-2 | . | TRBV5-5 | . | CASSLNTDYGYTF | TGTGCCAGCAGCTTGAACACCGACTATGGCTACACCTTC
TRBJ1-1 | . | TRBV5-4 | TRBD1 | CASSSGDRGYTEAFF | TGTGCCAGCAGCTCGGGGGACAGGGGTTACACTGAAGCTTTCTTT
TRBJ2-1 | . | TRBV4-3 | TRBD2 | CASSLEPTSLSSVPLYNEQFF | TGCGCCAGCAGCCTAGAACCGACTAGCTTGAGTAGCGTTCCGTTATACAATGAGCAGTTCTTC
TRBJ2-1 | . | TRBV7-8 | . | CASSSDPKDTPLDEQFF | TGTGCCAGCAGCTCCGACCCAAAAGACACGCCACTGGATGAGCAGTTCTTC
TRBJ2-5 | . | TRBV5-1 | TRBD1 | CASSSKQGALETQYF | TGCGCCAGCAGCAGCAAACAGGGGGCCTTAGAGACCCAGTACTTC
TRBJ1-2 | . | TRBV2 | TRBD1 | CASRNTGGADGYTF | TGTGCCAGCAGAAACACAGGGGGCGCGGATGGCTACACCTTC
TRBJ2-3 | . | TRBV7-2 | TRBD2 | CASGGGWADTQYF | TGTGCCAGCGGCGGGGGGTGGGCAGATACGCAGTATTTT
TRBJ2-1 | . | TRBV30 | . | CASLWHSEQFF | TGTGCCTCCCTTTGGCACAGTGAGCAGTTCTTC
TRBJ2-3 | few | TRBV4-3 | . | CASSQGLTNTDTQYF | TGCGCCAGCAGCCAGGGACTCACCAACACAGATACGCAGTATTTT
TRBJ1-4 | few | TRBV6-1 | . | CASSEPGEGEKLFF | TGTGCCAGCAGTGAACCAGGGGAGGGTGAAAAACTGTTTTTT
TRBJ2-5 | . | TRBV19 | TRBD1 | CASSTTGDGGQETQYF | TGTGCCAGTAGTACGACAGGGGATGGGGGACAAGAGACCCAGTACTTC
TRBJ2-2 | . | TRBV5-1 | . | CASSLGLPGELFF | TGCGCCAGCAGCTTGGGCCTACCCGGGGAGCTGTTTTTT
TRBJ1-1 | . | TRBV6-1 | . | CASKETGLGDTEAFF | TGTGCCAGCAAGGAGACAGGCCTAGGGGACACTGAAGCTTTCTTT
TRBJ2-7 | . | TRBV5-4 | . | CASSLMDSSYEQYF | TGTGCCAGCAGCTTGATGGACAGCTCCTACGAGCAGTACTTC
TRBJ1-2 | . | TRBV29-1 | . | CSVAGGGWANYGYTF | TGCAGCGTCGCCGGCGGGGGGTGGGCTAACTATGGCTACACCTTC
TRBJ2-7 | . | TRBV6-5 | TRBD1 | CASSQRTGGGYEQYF | TGTGCCAGCAGTCAAAGGACAGGGGGTGGTTACGAGCAGTACTTC
TRBJ1-4 | . | TRBV19 | TRBD1 | CASSIAGQGSNEKLFF | TGTGCCAGTAGTATAGCCGGACAGGGGAGTAATGAAAAACTGTTTTTT
TRBJ2-7 | . | TRBV7-2 | TRBD2 | CAIGTSGGPYEQYF | TGTGCCATCGGGACTAGCGGGGGGCCCTACGAGCAGTACTTC
TRBJ1-3 | . | TRBV9 | . | CASSPDGGSGNTIYF | TGTGCCAGCAGCCCGGACGGGGGATCTGGAAACACCATATATTTT
TRBJ2-7 | few | TRBV6-1 | TRBD1 | CASSPLGQAYEQYF | TGTGCCAGCAGTCCACTTGGACAGGCCTACGAGCAGTACTTC
TRBJ1-6 | . | TRBV27 | . | CASSSQAGLEDLHF | TGTGCCAGCAGTTCCCAGGCAGGGCTCGAAGACCTCCACTTT
TRBJ1-1 | . | TRBV6-5 | . | CASSHLREKSTEAFF | TGTGCCAGCAGCCACCTCAGGGAAAAGAGCACTGAAGCTTTCTTT
TRBJ1-5 | . | TRBV19 | . | CASSYQEVRQPQHF | TGTGCCAGTAGTTACCAGGAGGTTCGTCAGCCCCAGCATTTT
TRBJ2-5 | . | TRBV7-9 | . | CASSFLTQGGETQYF | TGTGCCAGCAGCTTTCTAACACAGGGAGGGGAGACCCAGTACTTC
TRBJ2-7 | . | TRBV7-9 | . | CASSLGTYEQYF | TGTGCCAGCAGCCTCGGGACCTACGAGCAGTACTTC
TRBJ2-7 | few | TRBV4-3 | . | CASSQVGTGYEQYF | TGCGCCAGCAGCCAAGTTGGTACGGGCTACGAGCAGTACTTC
TRBJ2-3 | . | TRBV18 | TRBD2 | CASSRTSGGDGSTDTQYF | TGTGCCAGCTCCCGCACTAGCGGGGGGGACGGAAGCACAGATACGCAGTATTTT
TRBJ2-6 | . | TRBV28 | . | CASTDGVSGANVLTF | TGTGCCAGCACAGACGGGGTCTCTGGGGCCAACGTCCTGACTTTC
TRBJ2-3 | . | TRBV2 | TRBD2 | CASSAPAGITDTQYF | TGTGCCAGCAGTGCACCAGCGGGGATCACAGATACGCAGTATTTT
TRBJ1-2 | . | TRBV9 | TRBD1 | CASSVGGQVGYGYTF | TGTGCCAGCAGCGTAGGCGGACAGGTTGGCTATGGCTACACCTTC
TRBJ2-3 | . | TRBV28 | . | CAGTDKNTDTQYF | TGTGCCGGAACCGACAAGAACACAGATACGCAGTATTTT
TRBJ2-1 | . | TRBV7-9 | . | CASSWRRGQNNEQFF | TGTGCCAGCAGCTGGAGGCGGGGGCAAAACAATGAGCAGTTCTTC
TRBJ2-6 | . | TRBV28 | TRBD2 | CASTPGGEGANVLTF | TGTGCCAGCACCCCGGGGGGGGAAGGGGCCAACGTCCTGACTTTC
TRBJ1-5 | . | TRBV4-3 | . | CASSHEQGRGQPQHF | TGCGCCAGCAGCCATGAACAGGGACGGGGCCAGCCCCAGCATTTT
TRBJ2-1 | . | TRBV7-3 | TRBD2 | CASSSKSRLADEQFF | TGTGCCAGCAGCTCAAAGTCACGACTAGCGGATGAGCAGTTCTTC
TRBJ2-2 | . | TRBV18 | . | CASSPSQTPTGELFF | TGTGCCAGCTCACCTTCGCAGACTCCCACCGGGGAGCTGTTTTTT
TRBJ2-6 | few | TRBV7-8 | . | CASSSIRSGANVLTF | TGTGCCAGCAGCTCAATCAGGTCTGGGGCCAACGTCCTGACTTTC
TRBJ2-6 | . | TRBV4-2 | . | CASSQDRPSSGANVLTF | TGTGCCAGCAGCCAAGACAGGCCGAGCTCTGGGGCCAACGTCCTGACTTTC
TRBJ1-1 | . | TRBV30 | . | CAWSPFTEAFF | TGTGCCTGGAGTCCGTTCACTGAAGCTTTCTTT
TRBJ1-1 | . | TRBV7-6 | . | CASSLEAGDRDTEAFF | TGTGCCAGCAGCTTAGAGGCAGGGGATAGGGACACTGAAGCTTTCTTT
TRBJ2-7 | . | TRBV19 | . | CASSWSGPTYEQYF | TGTGCCAGTAGTTGGTCGGGTCCCACCTACGAGCAGTACTTC